A selection of T cell receptor beta chains follows, all from one sample in a study of blood T cell repertoires in COVID-19. The assay was immunoSEQ multiplex PCR, and TCRdb's table has in-frame clones only and misses some. The sample includes roughly 260,000 clones, about 89% of them seen just once. The sequenced sample was PBMCs or T cells enriched from blood (not recorded which). All receptors come from a woman aged 18-30 years who had recovered from COVID-19. CDR3s include the opening cysteine and the closing phenylalanine or tryptophan. D genes are given only for firm matches. Expanded clones are given a class, and other clones once, few, many or no size at all.

CDR3aa: CASSLEGGYTEAFF
CDR3nt: TGTGCCAGCAGCTTAGAAGGGGGCTACACTGAAGCTTTCTTT
j_gene: TRBJ1-1
d_gene: TRBD1
abundance: NA
v_gene: TRBV7-9

CDR3aa: CASSFLQGAGVTEAFF
CDR3nt: TGCGCCAGCAGCTTCTTACAGGGGGCAGGGGTTACTGAAGCTTTCTTT
j_gene: TRBJ1-1
d_gene: TRBD1
abundance: NA
v_gene: TRBV5-1

CDR3aa: CASSLGRGTSYEQYF
CDR3nt: TGTGCCAGCAGTTTAGGCAGGGGTACCTCCTACGAGCAGTACTTC
j_gene: TRBJ2-7
d_gene: NA
abundance: NA
v_gene: TRBV27

CDR3aa: CASSFGGDISYNSPLHF
CDR3nt: TGCGCCAGCAGCTTTGGAGGGGATATCTCCTATAATTCACCCCTCCACTTT
j_gene: TRBJ1-6
d_gene: NA
abundance: NA
v_gene: TRBV5-1

CDR3aa: CASSPFMEETQYF
CDR3nt: TGTGCCAGCTCTCCTTTCATGGAGGAGACCCAGTACTTC
j_gene: TRBJ2-5
d_gene: NA
abundance: NA
v_gene: TRBV18

CDR3aa: CAIRADRDGYHEQYF
CDR3nt: TGTGCCATCAGGGCTGACAGGGACGGGTATCACGAGCAGTACTTC
j_gene: TRBJ2-7
d_gene: TRBD1
abundance: NA
v_gene: TRBV10-3

CDR3aa: CASSESKERQETQYF
CDR3nt: TGCGCCAGCAGTGAGTCGAAGGAGAGACAAGAGACCCAGTACTTC
j_gene: TRBJ2-5
d_gene: NA
abundance: NA
v_gene: TRBV10-1

CDR3aa: CASSPDRNSPLHF
CDR3nt: TGCGCCAGCAGCCCGGACAGGAATTCACCCCTCCACTTT
j_gene: TRBJ1-6
d_gene: TRBD1
abundance: NA
v_gene: TRBV5-1

CDR3aa: CASSQVGNRASSYGYTF
CDR3nt: TGCGCCAGCAGCCAAGTTGGGAACAGGGCAAGTTCTTATGGCTACACCTTC
j_gene: TRBJ1-2
d_gene: NA
abundance: NA
v_gene: TRBV4-1

CDR3aa: CASSLSEETEAFF
CDR3nt: TGTGCCAGCAGTTTATCGGAGGAGACTGAAGCTTTCTTT
j_gene: TRBJ1-1
d_gene: NA
abundance: NA
v_gene: TRBV28

CDR3aa: CASSQALSSYNSPLHF
CDR3nt: TGTGCCAGCAGCCAAGCCCTTAGCTCCTATAATTCACCCCTCCACTTT
j_gene: TRBJ1-6
d_gene: NA
abundance: NA
v_gene: TRBV4-2

CDR3aa: CASSGQANYGYTF
CDR3nt: TGTGCCAGCAGCGGGCAGGCTAACTATGGCTACACCTTC
j_gene: TRBJ1-2
d_gene: NA
abundance: NA
v_gene: TRBV14

CDR3aa: CSVGREANYGYTF
CDR3nt: TGCAGCGTTGGACGGGAAGCTAACTATGGCTACACCTTC
j_gene: TRBJ1-2
d_gene: NA
abundance: NA
v_gene: TRBV29-1

CDR3aa: CASSTPTRGSTEAFF
CDR3nt: TGCGCCAGCAGCACTCCGACACGGGGATCCACTGAAGCTTTCTTT
j_gene: TRBJ1-1
d_gene: NA
abundance: NA
v_gene: TRBV5-1

CDR3aa: CATSTRTGDNSPLHF
CDR3nt: TGTGCCACCAGCACTCGGACAGGGGATAATTCACCCCTCCACTTT
j_gene: TRBJ1-6
d_gene: TRBD1
abundance: NA
v_gene: TRBV15

CDR3aa: CASGGTTNEQFF
CDR3nt: TGTGCCAGCGGAGGGACTACCAATGAGCAGTTCTTC
j_gene: TRBJ2-1
d_gene: TRBD2
abundance: NA
v_gene: TRBV2

CDR3aa: CASSLVGQGGSDQPQHF
CDR3nt: TGTGCCAGCAGCTTAGTAGGACAGGGAGGTTCCGATCAGCCCCAGCATTTT
j_gene: TRBJ1-5
d_gene: TRBD1
abundance: NA
v_gene: TRBV7-8

CDR3aa: CASSPGQAAFGTEAFF
CDR3nt: TGTGCCAGCAGCCCGGGACAGGCGGCGTTCGGCACTGAAGCTTTCTTT
j_gene: TRBJ1-1
d_gene: TRBD1
abundance: NA
v_gene: TRBV5-6

CDR3aa: CASSPLQVVGGNTIYF
CDR3nt: TGTGCTAGCAGCCCGTTACAGGTCGTGGGAGGAAACACCATATATTTT
j_gene: TRBJ1-3
d_gene: NA
abundance: NA
v_gene: TRBV7-7

CDR3aa: CASSEGTGPKFF
CDR3nt: TGTGCCAGCAGCGAGGGGACAGGGCCTAAGTTCTTC
j_gene: TRBJ2-1
d_gene: TRBD1
abundance: once
v_gene: TRBV9

CDR3aa: CSVAGGPNSPLHF
CDR3nt: TGCAGCGTTGCGGGCGGGCCCAATTCACCCCTCCACTTT
j_gene: TRBJ1-6
d_gene: NA
abundance: NA
v_gene: TRBV29-1

CDR3aa: CASRPRSGGYTF
CDR3nt: TGTGCCAGCAGGCCGAGGTCGGGGGGCTACACCTTC
j_gene: TRBJ1-2
d_gene: NA
abundance: NA
v_gene: TRBV5-5

CDR3aa: CASSDSYTQGQGSYTF
CDR3nt: TGTGCCAGCAGTGATTCCTACACACAGGGCCAGGGAAGCTACACCTTC
j_gene: TRBJ1-2
d_gene: NA
abundance: NA
v_gene: TRBV9

CDR3aa: CASSLVAGWADTQYF
CDR3nt: TGTGCCAGCAGCTTGGTTGCGGGATGGGCAGATACGCAGTATTTT
j_gene: TRBJ2-3
d_gene: NA
abundance: NA
v_gene: TRBV5-4

CDR3aa: CASSVAPGVDTEAFF
CDR3nt: TGTGCCAGCAGCGTAGCTCCAGGGGTCGACACTGAAGCTTTCTTT
j_gene: TRBJ1-1
d_gene: NA
abundance: NA
v_gene: TRBV9

CDR3aa: CSVEDPMRGGYNEQFF
CDR3nt: TGCAGCGTTGAAGATCCCATGCGGGGGGGTTACAATGAGCAGTTCTTC
j_gene: TRBJ2-1
d_gene: TRBD2
abundance: NA
v_gene: TRBV29-1

CDR3aa: CASSVIGQGRNEQFF
CDR3nt: TGTGCCAGCAGTGTGATCGGACAGGGGCGCAATGAGCAGTTCTTC
j_gene: TRBJ2-1
d_gene: TRBD1
abundance: NA
v_gene: TRBV28

CDR3aa: CASNEGAGELFF
CDR3nt: TGTGCCAGTAACGAGGGGGCCGGGGAGCTGTTTTTT
j_gene: TRBJ2-2
d_gene: NA
abundance: NA
v_gene: TRBV19

CDR3aa: CASSPGDRSLIGEQFF
CDR3nt: TGTGCCAGCAGTCCTGGGGACAGGTCCCTGATTGGAGAGCAGTTCTTC
j_gene: TRBJ2-1
d_gene: TRBD1
abundance: NA
v_gene: TRBV28

CDR3aa: CASSQGTGVQPQHF
CDR3nt: TGTGCCAGCAGCCAAGGGACAGGGGTTCAGCCCCAGCATTTT
j_gene: TRBJ1-5
d_gene: TRBD1
abundance: once
v_gene: TRBV3-1/TRBV3-2

CDR3aa: CASSFQGLTGNTIYF
CDR3nt: TGCGCCAGCAGCTTTCAGGGGCTCACTGGAAACACCATATATTTT
j_gene: TRBJ1-3
d_gene: NA
abundance: NA
v_gene: TRBV5-1

CDR3aa: CATSRDRGNQPQHF
CDR3nt: TGTGCCACCAGCAGAGATCGGGGGAATCAGCCCCAGCATTTT
j_gene: TRBJ1-5
d_gene: NA
abundance: NA
v_gene: TRBV15

CDR3aa: CASSLDGDSTVGAETQYF
CDR3nt: TGTGCCAGCAGCTTAGATGGGGATTCAACGGTGGGAGCGGAGACCCAGTACTTC
j_gene: TRBJ2-5
d_gene: NA
abundance: NA
v_gene: TRBV11-3

CDR3aa: CAIRGQENSPLHF
CDR3nt: TGTGCCATCAGGGGACAGGAAAATTCACCCCTCCACTTT
j_gene: TRBJ1-6
d_gene: TRBD1
abundance: NA
v_gene: TRBV10-3

CDR3aa: CASSLFGRNYEQYF
CDR3nt: TGCGCCAGCAGCTTGTTTGGGAGGAACTACGAGCAGTACTTC
j_gene: TRBJ2-7
d_gene: NA
abundance: NA
v_gene: TRBV5-1

CDR3aa: CASREVGDTEAFF
CDR3nt: TGTGCCAGCAGGGAGGTCGGGGACACTGAAGCTTTCTTT
j_gene: TRBJ1-1
d_gene: NA
abundance: NA
v_gene: TRBV28

CDR3aa: CASSDPSGIEQFF
CDR3nt: TGTGCCAGCAGTGATCCTAGCGGGATTGAGCAGTTCTTC
j_gene: TRBJ2-1
d_gene: TRBD2
abundance: NA
v_gene: TRBV6-1

CDR3aa: CATSDWGQGTRNTGELFF
CDR3nt: TGTGCCACCAGTGACTGGGGTCAGGGCACGAGGAACACCGGGGAGCTGTTTTTT
j_gene: TRBJ2-2
d_gene: NA
abundance: NA
v_gene: TRBV24-1

CDR3aa: CASSIGGLGETQYF
CDR3nt: TGTGCCAGTAGTATCGGGGGTTTGGGGGAGACCCAGTACTTC
j_gene: TRBJ2-5
d_gene: NA
abundance: NA
v_gene: TRBV19

CDR3aa: CASSQGGAGVRDEQYF
CDR3nt: TGTGCCAGCAGCCAAGGGGGAGCGGGAGTACGAGACGAGCAGTACTTC
j_gene: TRBJ2-7
d_gene: TRBD2
abundance: NA
v_gene: TRBV14

CDR3aa: CASSEGQYGYTF
CDR3nt: TGTGCCAGTAGTGAGGGACAGTATGGCTACACCTTC
j_gene: TRBJ1-2
d_gene: TRBD1
abundance: NA
v_gene: TRBV19

CDR3aa: CASSKRAGGNSPLHF
CDR3nt: TGTGCCAGCAGTAAACGGGCAGGGGGCAATTCACCCCTCCACTTT
j_gene: TRBJ1-6
d_gene: NA
abundance: NA
v_gene: TRBV21-1

CDR3aa: CATSDWGTGRSYNEQFF
CDR3nt: TGTGCCACCAGTGATTGGGGGACAGGTCGCTCCTACAATGAGCAGTTCTTC
j_gene: TRBJ2-1
d_gene: TRBD1
abundance: NA
v_gene: TRBV24-1

CDR3aa: CASTGMNTEAFF
CDR3nt: TGTGCCAGTACGGGGATGAACACTGAAGCTTTCTTT
j_gene: TRBJ1-1
d_gene: NA
abundance: NA
v_gene: TRBV19

CDR3aa: CASSPLAGHDKNIQYF
CDR3nt: TGTGCCAGCAGCCCTCTAGCGGGACACGACAAAAACATTCAGTACTTC
j_gene: TRBJ2-4
d_gene: TRBD2
abundance: NA
v_gene: TRBV7-2

CDR3aa: CASRLIPGPDWHGYTF
CDR3nt: TGTGCCAGTAGGCTTATCCCTGGACCGGACTGGCATGGCTACACCTTC
j_gene: TRBJ1-2
d_gene: NA
abundance: NA
v_gene: TRBV19

CDR3aa: CASSSAGGRGEQYF
CDR3nt: TGTGCCAGCAGCTCAGCGGGAGGTAGGGGCGAGCAGTACTTC
j_gene: TRBJ2-7
d_gene: TRBD2
abundance: NA
v_gene: TRBV5-4

CDR3aa: CASRAGGTSSNQPQHF
CDR3nt: TGTGCCAGCAGAGCGGGGGGGACATCTAGCAATCAGCCCCAGCATTTT
j_gene: TRBJ1-5
d_gene: NA
abundance: once
v_gene: TRBV3-1/TRBV3-2

CDR3aa: CSAPLRGSEGTEAFF
CDR3nt: TGCAGCGCCCCGCTACGGGGGAGTGAGGGCACTGAAGCTTTCTTT
j_gene: TRBJ1-1
d_gene: NA
abundance: NA
v_gene: TRBV29-1

CDR3aa: CASSEAGNTEAFF
CDR3nt: TGTGCCAGCAGCGAAGCAGGGAACACTGAAGCTTTCTTT
j_gene: TRBJ1-1
d_gene: NA
abundance: NA
v_gene: TRBV9

CDR3aa: CASSQEKFLAGGPGTDTQYF
CDR3nt: TGCGCCAGCAGCCAAGAAAAGTTTCTAGCGGGAGGGCCTGGCACAGATACGCAGTATTTT
j_gene: TRBJ2-3
d_gene: TRBD2
abundance: NA
v_gene: TRBV4-1

CDR3aa: CASSSPSGQGEWGNQPQHF
CDR3nt: TGTGCCAGTAGTAGCCCTTCGGGACAGGGGGAGTGGGGCAATCAGCCCCAGCATTTT
j_gene: TRBJ1-5
d_gene: TRBD1
abundance: NA
v_gene: TRBV19

CDR3aa: CASSPLSGLASGELFF
CDR3nt: TGTGCCAGCTCACCACTATCCGGACTAGCGTCCGGGGAGCTGTTTTTT
j_gene: TRBJ2-2
d_gene: TRBD2
abundance: NA
v_gene: TRBV18

CDR3aa: CASRYDRVSPLHF
CDR3nt: TGTGCCAGCAGGTACGACAGGGTTTCACCCCTCCACTTT
j_gene: TRBJ1-6
d_gene: TRBD1
abundance: NA
v_gene: TRBV7-2

CDR3aa: CSASPAGDNNEQFF
CDR3nt: TGCAGTGCTAGTCCAGCGGGAGATAACAATGAGCAGTTCTTC
j_gene: TRBJ2-1
d_gene: TRBD2
abundance: NA
v_gene: TRBV20-1

CDR3aa: CASSVQVDTEAFF
CDR3nt: TGTGCCAGCAGCGTCCAGGTCGACACTGAAGCTTTCTTT
j_gene: TRBJ1-1
d_gene: NA
abundance: NA
v_gene: TRBV9

CDR3aa: CASSQRTGAKSYGNTIYF
CDR3nt: TGTGCCAGTAGTCAGAGGACAGGGGCGAAGAGTTATGGAAACACCATATATTTT
j_gene: TRBJ1-3
d_gene: TRBD1
abundance: NA
v_gene: TRBV19